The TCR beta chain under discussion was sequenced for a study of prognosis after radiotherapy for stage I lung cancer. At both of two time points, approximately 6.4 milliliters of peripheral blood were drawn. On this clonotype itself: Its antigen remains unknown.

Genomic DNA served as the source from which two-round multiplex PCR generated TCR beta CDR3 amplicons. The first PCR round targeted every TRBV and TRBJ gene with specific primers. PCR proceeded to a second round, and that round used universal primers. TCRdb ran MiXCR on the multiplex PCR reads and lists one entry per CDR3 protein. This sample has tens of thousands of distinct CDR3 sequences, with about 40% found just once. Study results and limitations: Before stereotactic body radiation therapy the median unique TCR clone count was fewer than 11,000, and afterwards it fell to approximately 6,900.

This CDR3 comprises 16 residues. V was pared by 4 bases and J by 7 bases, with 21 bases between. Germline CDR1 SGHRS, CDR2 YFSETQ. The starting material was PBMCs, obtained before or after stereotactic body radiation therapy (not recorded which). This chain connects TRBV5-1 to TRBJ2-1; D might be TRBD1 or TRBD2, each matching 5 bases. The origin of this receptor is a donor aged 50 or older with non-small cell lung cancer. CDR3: CASSPWGSWINNEQFF. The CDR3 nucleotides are TGCGCCAGCAGCCCTTGGGGGAGCTGGATAAATAATGAGCAGTTCTTC.